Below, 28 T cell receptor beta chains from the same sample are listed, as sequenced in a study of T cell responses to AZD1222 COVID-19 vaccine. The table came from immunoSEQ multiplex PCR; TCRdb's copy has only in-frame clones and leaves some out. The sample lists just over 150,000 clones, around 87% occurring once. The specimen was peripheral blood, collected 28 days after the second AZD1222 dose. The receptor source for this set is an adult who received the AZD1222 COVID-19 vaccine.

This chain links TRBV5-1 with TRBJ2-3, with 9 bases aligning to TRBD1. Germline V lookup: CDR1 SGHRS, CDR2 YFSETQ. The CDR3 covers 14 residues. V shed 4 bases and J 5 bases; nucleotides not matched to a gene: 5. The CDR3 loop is CASSGGTGRDTQYF. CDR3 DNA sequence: TGCGCCAGCAGCGGGGGGACAGGGAGAGATACGCAGTATTTT. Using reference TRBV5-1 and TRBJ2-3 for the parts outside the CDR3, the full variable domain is KAGVTQTPRYLIKTRGQQVTLSCSPISGHRSVSWYQQTPGQGLQFLFEYFSETQRNKGNFPGRFSGRQFSNSRSEMNVSTLELGDSALYLCASSGGTGRDTQYFGPGTRLTVL.

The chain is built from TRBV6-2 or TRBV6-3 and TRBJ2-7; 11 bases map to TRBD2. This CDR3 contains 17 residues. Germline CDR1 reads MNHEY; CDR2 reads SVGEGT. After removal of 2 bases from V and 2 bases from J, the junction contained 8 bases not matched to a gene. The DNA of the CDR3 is TGTGCCAGCAGTTACCCCACTAGCGGGAGTGGAACCTACGAGCAGTACTTC. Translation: CASSYPTSGSGTYEQYF.

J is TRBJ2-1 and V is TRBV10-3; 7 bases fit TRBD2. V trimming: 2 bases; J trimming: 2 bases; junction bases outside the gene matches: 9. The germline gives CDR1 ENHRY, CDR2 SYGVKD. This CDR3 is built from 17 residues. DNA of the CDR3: TGTGCCATCAGTGAGGGCGGGGCTAGCGGAGCCTACAATGAGCAGTTCTTC. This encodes CAISEGGASGAYNEQFF.

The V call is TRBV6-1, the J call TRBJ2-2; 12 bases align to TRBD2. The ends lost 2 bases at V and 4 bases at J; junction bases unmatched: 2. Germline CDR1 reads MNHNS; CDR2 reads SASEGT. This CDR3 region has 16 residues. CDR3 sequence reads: CASSELAGGFTGELFF. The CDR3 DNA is TGTGCCAGCAGTGAACTAGCGGGAGGGTTCACCGGGGAGCTGTTTTTT.

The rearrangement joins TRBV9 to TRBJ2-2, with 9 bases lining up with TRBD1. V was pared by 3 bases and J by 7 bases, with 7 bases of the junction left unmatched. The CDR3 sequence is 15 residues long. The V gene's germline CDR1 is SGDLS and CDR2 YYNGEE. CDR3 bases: TGTGCCAGCAGCGCAGGGGACAGGGTAGACGGGGAGCTGTTTTTT. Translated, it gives CASSAGDRVDGELFF.

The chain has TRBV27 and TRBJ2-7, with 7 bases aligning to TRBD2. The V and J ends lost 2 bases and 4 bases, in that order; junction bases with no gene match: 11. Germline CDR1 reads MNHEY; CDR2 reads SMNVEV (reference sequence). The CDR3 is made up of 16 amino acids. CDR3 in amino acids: CASSLLRPSGAYEQYF. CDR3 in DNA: TGTGCCAGCAGTTTACTACGGCCTAGCGGAGCTTACGAGCAGTACTTC.

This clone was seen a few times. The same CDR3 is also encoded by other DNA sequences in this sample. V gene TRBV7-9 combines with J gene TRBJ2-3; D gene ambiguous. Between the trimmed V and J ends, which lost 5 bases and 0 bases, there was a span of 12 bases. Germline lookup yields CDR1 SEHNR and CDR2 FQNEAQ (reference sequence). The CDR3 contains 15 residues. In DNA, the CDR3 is TGTGCCAGCAGCCTCGAGGCGCGTAGCACAGATACGCAGTATTTT. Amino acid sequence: CASSLEARSTDTQYF.

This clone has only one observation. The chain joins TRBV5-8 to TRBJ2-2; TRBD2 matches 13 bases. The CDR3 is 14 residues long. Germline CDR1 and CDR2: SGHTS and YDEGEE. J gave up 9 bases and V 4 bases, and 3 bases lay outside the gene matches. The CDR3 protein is CASSRTSGSRELFF. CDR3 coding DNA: TGTGCCAGCAGCCGGACTAGCGGGAGTCGGGAGCTGTTTTTT.

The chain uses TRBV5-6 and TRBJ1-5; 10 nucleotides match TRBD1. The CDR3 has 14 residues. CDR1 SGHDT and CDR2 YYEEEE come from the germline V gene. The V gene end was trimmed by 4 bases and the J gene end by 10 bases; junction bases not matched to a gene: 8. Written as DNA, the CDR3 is TGTGCCAGCAGCCGGGGACAGGGGTCCTATCCCCAGCATTTT. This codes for CASSRGQGSYPQHF.

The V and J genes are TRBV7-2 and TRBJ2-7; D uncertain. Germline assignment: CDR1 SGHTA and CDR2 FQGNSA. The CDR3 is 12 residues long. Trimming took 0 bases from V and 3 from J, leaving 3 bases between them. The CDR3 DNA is TGTGCCAGCAGCTTAGCGTACTACGAGCAGTACTTC. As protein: CASSLAYYEQYF.

The CDR3 sequence is CASSLAPAADTQYF. CDR3 coding DNA: TGTGCCAGCAGCTTAGCCCCGGCCGCCGATACGCAGTATTTT. The chain joins TRBV7-2 to TRBJ2-3; D is uncertain. Trimming cost V 0 bases and J 6 bases, with 10 bases left between them. Germline CDR1 is SGHTA and CDR2 is FQGNSA. CDR3 length equals 14 residues.

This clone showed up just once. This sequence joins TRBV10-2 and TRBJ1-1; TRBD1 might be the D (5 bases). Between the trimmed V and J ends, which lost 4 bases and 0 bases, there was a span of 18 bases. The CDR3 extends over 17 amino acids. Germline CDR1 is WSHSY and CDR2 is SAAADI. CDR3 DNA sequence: TGCGCCAGCAGTGGAGACAGTCCTATAGGATTGAACACTGAAGCTTTCTTT. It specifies CASSGDSPIGLNTEAFF.

The DNA of the CDR3 is TGCAGCGTTGTCCGGCGGGAGGGCCGAGAGACCCAGTACTTC. Encoded protein: CSVVRREGRETQYF. This chain connects TRBV29-1 to TRBJ2-5, with TRBD2 identical over 9 bases. Germline values: CDR1 SQVTM, CDR2 ANQGSEA. V was pared by 4 bases and J by 4 bases, with 7 bases of the junction left unmatched. This CDR3 comprises 14 residues.

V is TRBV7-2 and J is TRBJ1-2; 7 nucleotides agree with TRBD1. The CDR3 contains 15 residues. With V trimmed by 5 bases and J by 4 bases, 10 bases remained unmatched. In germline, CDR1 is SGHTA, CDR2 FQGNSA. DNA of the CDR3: TGTGCCAGCAGCCTGCCGCCGGGACAGACCTATGGCTACACCTTC. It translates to CASSLPPGQTYGYTF.

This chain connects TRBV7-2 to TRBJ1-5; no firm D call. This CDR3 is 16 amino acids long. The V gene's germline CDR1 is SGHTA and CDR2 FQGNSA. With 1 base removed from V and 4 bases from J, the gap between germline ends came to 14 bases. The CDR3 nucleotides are TGTGCCAGCAGCTTAGATGGGAGGCCCGTAAATCAGCCCCAGCATTTT. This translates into CASSLDGRPVNQPQHF.

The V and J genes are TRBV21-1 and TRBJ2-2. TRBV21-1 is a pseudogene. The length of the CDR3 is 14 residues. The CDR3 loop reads CASSKNGNYGELFF. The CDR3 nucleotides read TGTGCCAGCAGCAAAAATGGGAATTACGGGGAGCTGTTTTTT.

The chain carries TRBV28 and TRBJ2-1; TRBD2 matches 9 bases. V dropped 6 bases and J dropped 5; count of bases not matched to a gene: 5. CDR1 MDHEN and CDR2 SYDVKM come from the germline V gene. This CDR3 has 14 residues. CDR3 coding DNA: TGTGCCAGCAGGCCGGGACTAGCCCACAATGAGCAGTTCTTC. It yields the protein CASRPGLAHNEQFF.

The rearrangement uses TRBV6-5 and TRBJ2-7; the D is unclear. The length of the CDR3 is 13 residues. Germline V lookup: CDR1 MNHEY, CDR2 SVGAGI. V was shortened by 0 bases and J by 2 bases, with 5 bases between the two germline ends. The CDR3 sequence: CASSYSRTYEQYF. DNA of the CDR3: TGTGCCAGCAGTTACTCGAGGACCTACGAGCAGTACTTC.

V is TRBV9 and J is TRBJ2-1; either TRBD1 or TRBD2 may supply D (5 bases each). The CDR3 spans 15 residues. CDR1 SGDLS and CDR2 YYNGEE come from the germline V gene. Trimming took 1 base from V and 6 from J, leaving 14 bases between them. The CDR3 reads CASSVIGDPPNEQFF. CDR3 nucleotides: TGTGCCAGCAGCGTAATAGGGGACCCCCCCAATGAGCAGTTCTTC. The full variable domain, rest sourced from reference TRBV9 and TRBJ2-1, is DSGVTQTPKHLITATGQRVTLRCSPRSGDLSVYWYQQSLDQGLQFLIQYYNGEERAKGNILERFSAQQFPDLHSELNLSSLELGDSALYFCASSVIGDPPNEQFFGPGTRLTVL.

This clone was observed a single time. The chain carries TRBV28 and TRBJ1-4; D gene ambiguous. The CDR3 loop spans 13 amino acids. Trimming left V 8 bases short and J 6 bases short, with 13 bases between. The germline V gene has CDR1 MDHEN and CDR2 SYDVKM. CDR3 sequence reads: CASGRLLDEKLFF. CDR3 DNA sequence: TGTGCCAGCGGCCGCCTGCTTGATGAAAAACTGTTTTTT.

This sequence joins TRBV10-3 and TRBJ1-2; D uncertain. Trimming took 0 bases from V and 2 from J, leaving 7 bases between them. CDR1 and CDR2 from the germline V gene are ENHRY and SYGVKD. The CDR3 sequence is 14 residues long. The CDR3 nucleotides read TGTGCCATCAGTGAGTCGGACGGGAACTATGGCTACACCTTC. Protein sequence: CAISESDGNYGYTF.

The CDR3 spells CASSSASRNTEAFF. The CDR3 coding sequence is TGTGCCAGCAGCTCCGCCTCCCGGAACACTGAAGCTTTCTTT. J is TRBJ1-1 and V is TRBV7-2; D not certain. CDR3 length: 14 residues. V was cut by 4 bases and J by 1 base, with 10 bases left in between. CDR1 SGHTA and CDR2 FQGNSA come from the germline V gene.

The CDR3 nucleotides read TGCGCCAGCAGCTTGGCCCCTAGCGGGAGTGGCGGGGAGCTGTTTTTT. It encodes CASSLAPSGSGGELFF. This chain connects TRBV5-1 to TRBJ2-2; 10 bases are a match to TRBD2. CDR3 length equals 16 residues. V was pared by 0 bases and J by 7 bases, with 6 bases of the junction left unmatched. Germline V gene lookup returns CDR1 SGHRS and CDR2 YFSETQ.

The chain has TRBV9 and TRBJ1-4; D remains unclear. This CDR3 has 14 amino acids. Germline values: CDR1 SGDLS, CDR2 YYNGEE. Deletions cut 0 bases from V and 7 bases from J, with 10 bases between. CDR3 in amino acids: CASSVEVDGEKLFF. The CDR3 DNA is TGTGCCAGCAGCGTAGAGGTAGATGGTGAAAAACTGTTTTTT.

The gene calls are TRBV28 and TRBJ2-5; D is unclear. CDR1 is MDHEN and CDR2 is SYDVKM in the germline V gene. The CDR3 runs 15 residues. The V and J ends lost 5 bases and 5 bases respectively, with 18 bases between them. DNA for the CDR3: TGTGCCAGCAGTCCGACCCGAAGGGCTAAGGAGACCCAGTACTTC. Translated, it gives CASSPTRRAKETQYF.

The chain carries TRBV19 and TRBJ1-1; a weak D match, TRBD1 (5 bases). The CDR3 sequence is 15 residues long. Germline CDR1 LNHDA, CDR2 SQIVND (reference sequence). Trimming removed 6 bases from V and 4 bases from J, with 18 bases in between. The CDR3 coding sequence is TGTGCCAGTAGGGCCCAGAGGGCAGGGACCACTGAAGCTTTCTTT. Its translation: CASRAQRAGTTEAFF.

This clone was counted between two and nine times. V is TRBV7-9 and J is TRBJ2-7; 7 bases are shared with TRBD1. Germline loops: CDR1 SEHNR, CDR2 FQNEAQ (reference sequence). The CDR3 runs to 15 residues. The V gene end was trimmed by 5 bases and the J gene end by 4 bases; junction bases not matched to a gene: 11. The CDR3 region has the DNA TGTGCCAGCAGCCTAGGGGGACAGACTAAATACGAGCAGTACTTC. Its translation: CASSLGGQTKYEQYF. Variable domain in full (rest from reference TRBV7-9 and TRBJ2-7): DTGVSQNPRHKITKRGQNVTFRCDPISEHNRLYWYRQTLGQGPEFLTYFQNEAQLEKSRLLSDRFSAERPKGSFSTLEIQRTEQGDSAMYLCASSLGGQTKYEQYFGPGTRLTVT.

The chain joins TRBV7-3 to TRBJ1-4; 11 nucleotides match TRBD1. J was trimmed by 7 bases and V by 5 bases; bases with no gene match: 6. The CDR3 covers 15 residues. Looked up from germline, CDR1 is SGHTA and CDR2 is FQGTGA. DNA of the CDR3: TGTGCCAGCAGCCTCGGGACAGGGGGAAGTGAAAAACTGTTTTTT. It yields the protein CASSLGTGGSEKLFF.